The TCR beta chain described here comes from a study of graft-versus-host responses after intestinal transplantation. Findings and caveats of the study: Recipient marrow contained GvH clones, some of which appeared first in ileum or blood.

With regard to this clone: As yet, its antigen is unknown.

The CDR3 contains 17 residues. Per germline, CDR1 SNHLY and CDR2 FYNNEI. The trim removed 4 bases at V and 1 base at J, leaving 11 bases unmatched. Clones were read by immunoSEQ multiplex PCR, and TCRdb kept only the in-frame ones, dropping some. The sample consists of around 69,000 clones, around 90% of them appearing once. The clonotype comes from a human donor who was the organ donor for an intestinal transplant. The sequencing here drew on unstimulated CD8+ T cells sorted from spleen or lymph node cells, taken before transplant. The chain has TRBV2 and TRBJ2-7; the match to TRBD2 covers 9 bases. The CDR3 loop is CASSAEAGGPGSYEQYV. The DNA of the CDR3 is TGTGCCAGCAGTGCGGAAGCGGGGGGACCCGGGTCCTACGAGCAGTACGTC.